This T cell receptor (beta chain) is drawn from a study of blood T cell repertoires in COVID-19 (dated by TCRdb to 2020 to 2022). Regarding the complete study: The collaborator samples originated in the United States, Italy and Spain and spanned the acute and convalescent phases of COVID-19. Subjects who had been exposed to COVID-19, were actively infected with it, or had recovered from it provided the deeply sampled blood TCRbeta repertoires that made up the dataset. The sample metadata nearly always contained a de-identified subject ID, COVID-19 status, age in years and sex. The samples were drawn from the first 160 participants of the ongoing ImmuneRACE study and from over a thousand subjects provided by 6 global collaborators. The repertoires were released in a freely available public database meant as a resource for research on the immune response to SARS-CoV-2. Where HLA class I and class II types were available, the types were taken from metadata supplied by the sample provider, not from assay-based typing. The material from the prospective study consisted of cDNA or gDNA derived from T cells, B-cell-depleted T cells, or PBMCs. Broad study findings and their caveats: The amount of clinical and demographic metadata varied by source and participant and was provided uncurated.

In the case of this clone: Its antigen is still unknown. No base-level quality is on record; no much larger clone is a single base apart. The same CDR3 also results from other DNA sequences found in this sample.

The immunoSEQ Assay, a bias-controlled multiplex PCR, was used to amplify TCRbeta CDR3 regions from genomic DNA. Processing in the source paper ran as follows. The number of nucleated cells in each sample was estimated by amplification of reference gene primers within the assay. To quantify the absolute abundance of each unique TCRbeta CDR3 rearrangement, sequence reads were collapsed and filtered. Productive Simpson clonality was computed per sample as the square root of Simpson's diversity index over productive rearrangements. The source is immuneACCESS, and TCRdb retained only in-frame sequences with V and J called. Part of the clones is not carried over; for the studies checked, unresolved V genes explain less than half of this, and the remainder is unexplained. Clone size and V and J calls were adopted from that table, with D and trimming inferred from the DNA. This sample has some 120,000 clones in its table, and 80% of those were observed once. The top ten constitute around 25% of the sample.

Whole blood was collected in K2EDTA tubes by collaborating institutions according to the institutions' own protocols. For TCRbeta analysis, collaborators shipped samples as frozen whole blood, isolated PBMCs, or DNA extracted from either of those sample types. Trimmed from V: 6 bases; trimmed from J: 1 base; junction bases lacking a gene match: 8. CDR1 and CDR2 were assigned from the germline V gene (reference sequence) as LNHDA and SQIVND. The CDR3 sequence holds 15 residues, the cysteine and phenylalanine included. Only CDR3 DNA is held: 45 bases, read in frame from base 1. The rearranged chain carries TRBV19 and TRBJ1-2; TRBD1 agrees with 7 junctional bases. The clonotype was recovered from a human donor in a cohort sampled during active COVID-19. Sequenced sample: peripheral blood. The bases read TGTGCCAGTAGCATACGGACAGGTGATAACTATGGCTACACCTTC. It is translated as CASSIRTGDNYGYTF.